The 3 T cell receptor beta chains given below trace back to one sample, sequenced in a study of shared clonotypes between healthy human individuals. Positive CCR7 selection of CD45RO-negative cells yielded the naive CD8 cells, and terminally differentiated effector memory CD45RA+ cells were excluded. The table came from immunoSEQ multiplex PCR; TCRdb's copy has only in-frame clones and leaves some out. Found here are about 2.2 million clones, 80% to 95% of them singletons; the top ten hold about 1.7%. Sequencing was done on a sample of naive CD8+ T cells from PBMCs. All receptors come from a man between 18 and 35 years old in good health. Some clones in this sample may be carry-over from other donors' samples.

This chain joins TRBV11-2 and TRBJ2-5; TRBD1 matches at 7 bases. CDR3 length: 16 amino acids. With V trimmed by 4 bases and J by 0 bases, 8 bases remained unmatched. Germline CDR1 is SGHAT and CDR2 is FQNNGV. The CDR3 loop is CASSSRYGTDQETQYF. CDR3 nucleotide sequence: TGTGCCAGCAGCTCTAGATACGGGACAGACCAAGAGACCCAGTACTTC.

The genes are TRBV6-6 and TRBJ2-3; no firm D call. V dropped 0 bases and J dropped 6 bases, with 16 bases sitting between them. The CDR3 has 16 residues. Germline-derived CDR1 and CDR2 are MNHNY and SVGAGI (reference sequence). The CDR3 spells CASSYSRVPSTDTQYF. The CDR3 DNA reads as TGTGCCAGCAGTTACTCTAGGGTACCATCCACGGATACGCAGTATTTT.

V usage is TRBV7-8 and J usage is TRBJ1-2; maybe TRBD1 (5 bases). Germline V lookup: CDR1 SGHVS, CDR2 FQNEAQ. The CDR3 runs 14 residues. Trimming left V 1 base short and J 6 bases short, with 12 bases between. The chain's CDR3 is CASSLVGRVNGYTF. CDR3 in DNA: TGTGCCAGCAGCTTAGTGGGCAGGGTAAATGGCTACACCTTC. The whole variable domain, filled in from reference TRBV7-8 and TRBJ1-2, reads GAGVSQSPRYKVAKRGQDVALRCDPISGHVSLFWYQQALGQGPEFLTYFQNEAQLDKSGLPSDRFFAERPEGSVSTLKIQRTQQEDSAVYLCASSLVGRVNGYTFGSGTRLTVV.